This TCR beta chain appears in the sequencing data of a study of T-cell reconstitution after alpha-beta-depleted transplantation in children. Study conclusions and caveats: Reports say that about two months after transplant, the alpha-beta T cells came out of several hundred graft clones that had expanded. Fresh T-cell production supplied most of the T-cell counts and diversity seen one year after transplant.

This clonotype was recorded at least ten times. Its antigen is unknown. This CDR3 region has 14 residues. V lost 4 bases, J lost 8 bases, and 9 bases stayed unmatched. CDR1 is DFQATT, CDR2 SNEGSKA, per germline (reference sequence). For TCRbeta, the library was prepared with unique molecular identifiers. TCRdb reprocessed the PCR reads via MiXCR and lists one record per CDR3 protein. The table includes 280,000 or so distinct CDR3 sequences, 11% detected once. The sample consisted of peripheral blood, taken 180 days after TCRalphabeta/CD19-depleted stem cell transplant. The chain combines TRBV20-1 with TRBJ2-1; 9 nucleotides align to TRBD2. This TCR came from a male patient between 2 and 15 years old who had a stem cell transplant for chronic granulomatous disease, so the T cells may come from the graft donor. The CDR3 sequence: CSATTGLAFDEQFF. The CDR3, as DNA: TGCAGTGCTACCACGGGACTAGCTTTCGATGAGCAGTTCTTC.